This TCR beta chain originates from a study of human T cells and chemical hapten exposure. Study results and caveats: The number of TCRs over 1 in 1000 frequency stayed unchanged after DPC.

The CDR3 spans 15 residues. Trimming left V 4 bases short and J 2 bases short, with 14 bases between. Per the germline V gene, CDR1 is LGHNA and CDR2 is YNFKEQ. Time point noted: pre-sensitization, week 0. The treatment: therapeutic diphenylcyclopropenone sensitization with weekly scalp DPC. Drawing of blood took place ahead of applying each patch test. TCRdb reprocessed the RACE reads via MiXCR and lists one record per CDR3 protein. The sample records 150,000 to 200,000 distinct CDR3 sequences, around 30% being singletons. Comment on this clonotype: Its antigen is unidentified.

The rearrangement joins TRBV4-2 to TRBJ2-5; D tentatively reads TRBD1 or TRBD2 (5 bases each). The material sequenced was whole blood, taken in connection with sensitization to the hapten diphenylcyclopropenone (DPC). The receptor was isolated from a woman aged 25 to 39 with alopecia areata. Some clones in this sample may be carry-over from other donors' samples. The CDR3 loop is CASSPRDAIQETQYF. For the CDR3, the DNA is TGTGCCAGCAGCCCCCGGGACGCTATTCAAGAGACCCAGTACTTC.